These 14 T cell receptor beta chains originate from one sample sequenced in a study of blood T cell repertoires in COVID-19. Produced via immunoSEQ multiplex PCR; TCRdb's table is partial and in-frame only. The sample lists roughly 190,000 clones; around four fifths were seen once. The sequencing input was peripheral blood. These receptors all stem from a man aged 50 or older with active or convalescent COVID-19.

This clone was seen a few times. The V and J genes are TRBV5-1 and TRBJ1-2, with D tentatively TRBD1 (5 bases). This CDR3 has 13 residues. Germline-derived CDR1 and CDR2 are SGHRS and YFSETQ. Trimming stripped 3 bases from V and 10 bases from J, with 16 bases between. CDR3 in amino acids: CASSSNNRYPYTF. CDR3 DNA: TGCGCCAGCAGCTCGAATAACAGGTATCCCTACACCTTC. Together with reference TRBV5-1 and TRBJ1-2, the CDR3 gives the full variable domain: KAGVTQTPRYLIKTRGQQVTLSCSPISGHRSVSWYQQTPGQGLQFLFEYFSETQRNKGNFPGRFSGRQFSNSRSEMNVSTLELGDSALYLCASSSNNRYPYTFGSGTRLTVV.

V and J are TRBV9 and TRBJ2-1; the D gene is possibly TRBD2 (5 bases). Trimming took 0 bases from V and 0 from J, leaving 10 bases between them. The germline V gene has CDR1 SGDLS and CDR2 YYNGEE. The CDR3 runs 16 residues. The CDR3 reads CASSVDGRFSYNEQFF. The CDR3 nucleotides are TGTGCCAGCAGCGTAGATGGGAGATTCTCCTACAATGAGCAGTTCTTC.

This rearrangement joins TRBV19 to TRBJ1-2; 10 nucleotides line up with TRBD1. The CDR3 is 17 residues long. Per the germline V gene, CDR1 is LNHDA and CDR2 is SQIVND (reference sequence). V gave up 4 bases and J gave up 2 bases; unmatched junction bases: 10. The CDR3 region is CASSRRSWDRGNYGYTF. CDR3 in DNA: TGTGCCAGTAGTAGACGAAGTTGGGACAGGGGCAACTATGGCTACACCTTC.

The rearrangement links TRBV5-1 to TRBJ2-2; tentatively, D is TRBD1 (6 bases). Looked up from germline, CDR1 is SGHRS and CDR2 is YFSETQ. CDR3 length equals 18 residues. V gave up 0 bases and J gave up 4 bases, with 19 bases separating them. The CDR3 DNA sequence: TGCGCCAGCAGCTTGGCACCTCCGGGACAACCATCCACCGGGGAGCTGTTTTTT. Translated, it gives CASSLAPPGQPSTGELFF.

The rearrangement joins TRBV5-4 to TRBJ2-7; TRBD2 aligns across 11 bases. The length of the CDR3 is 17 residues. Germline CDR1 and CDR2: SGHNT and YYREEE (reference sequence). The V segment lost 4 bases and the J segment 5 bases; nucleotides outside the gene matches: 14. The CDR3 DNA is TGTGCCAGCAGCCCGGGCACTAGCGGGAGATTCCTCCACGAGCAGTACTTC. Protein sequence: CASSPGTSGRFLHEQYF.

The chain has TRBV18 and TRBJ1-6, with 7 bases identical to TRBD1. The CDR3 covers 16 residues. After removal of 3 bases from V and 5 bases from J, the junction contained 7 bases not matched to a gene. Germline V gives CDR1 KGHSH, CDR2 LQKENI. The CDR3 is CASSPYGQADNSPLHF. CDR3 sequence (DNA): TGTGCCAGCTCACCCTACGGACAGGCTGATAATTCACCCCTCCACTTT.

In this sample, this clone turned up a few times. The genes are TRBV6-6 and TRBJ2-1, with D unresolved. Trimming removed 6 bases from V and 0 bases from J, with 12 bases in between. Germline V CDR1 and CDR2: MNHNY, SVGAGI (reference sequence). This CDR3 spans 15 amino acids. CDR3 protein: CASRPGFSSYNEQFF. The CDR3 DNA sequence: TGTGCCAGCAGGCCCGGGTTCTCCTCCTACAATGAGCAGTTCTTC.

The CDR3 coding sequence is TGTGCCAGCAGCTTAGCACTAGGTCCGGCAGATACGCAGTATTTT. As protein: CASSLALGPADTQYF. The rearrangement links TRBV7-9 to TRBJ2-3; maybe TRBD2 (5 bases). The germline V and J ends were trimmed by 0 bases and 4 bases, with 11 bases remaining between them. This CDR3 comprises 15 residues. In germline, CDR1 is SEHNR, CDR2 FQNEAQ (reference sequence).

This chain links TRBV5-1 with TRBJ1-2; TRBD1 matches 10 bases. Germline V CDR1 and CDR2: SGHRS, YFSETQ. The CDR3 spans 15 residues. The trim removed 0 bases at V and 4 bases at J, leaving 3 bases unmatched. The CDR3 DNA reads as TGCGCCAGCAGCTTGGAGGGACAGGGGAGCTATGGCTACACCTTC. It specifies CASSLEGQGSYGYTF.

This clone came up once. V usage is TRBV4-1 and J usage is TRBJ2-5, with 12 bases that match TRBD2. Germline loops: CDR1 MGHRA, CDR2 YSYEKL. The CDR3 consists of 16 residues. V shed 2 bases and J 2 bases; nucleotides not matched to a gene: 3. CDR3: CASSQPGLAGQETQYF. CDR3 sequence (DNA): TGCGCCAGCAGCCAACCGGGACTAGCGGGTCAAGAGACCCAGTACTTC.

The chain recombines TRBV11-2 with TRBJ1-5; maybe TRBD1 (5 bases). Trimming removed 0 bases from V and 1 base from J, with 10 bases in between. The CDR3 is 16 amino acids. Germline V gene lookup returns CDR1 SGHAT and CDR2 FQNNGV. CDR3 protein: CASSLEGGLSNQPQHF. The CDR3 bases are TGTGCCAGCAGCTTAGAGGGGGGTCTGAGCAATCAGCCCCAGCATTTT.

This chain joins TRBV7-3 and TRBJ2-1, with TRBD1 as a possible D gene (5 bases). Germline V gives CDR1 SGHTA, CDR2 FQGTGA. With 0 bases removed from V and 3 bases from J, the gap between germline ends came to 9 bases. The CDR3 is 15 amino acids. CDR3 sequence reads: CASSLTGQDYNEQFF. The CDR3 nucleotides read TGTGCCAGCAGCTTAACGGGGCAGGACTACAATGAGCAGTTCTTC.

This chain connects TRBV6-5 to TRBJ2-1; 9 nucleotides align to TRBD1. The CDR3 totals 14 residues. With V trimmed by 7 bases and J by 3 bases, 4 bases remained unmatched. The V gene's germline CDR1 is MNHEY and CDR2 SVGAGI. This CDR3 is CASKRDRDYNEQFF. The CDR3, as DNA: TGTGCCAGCAAAAGGGACAGGGACTACAATGAGCAGTTCTTC.

In this sample, this clone turned up once. The V call is TRBV6-2 or TRBV6-3, the J call TRBJ2-7, with TRBD1 matching over 7 bases. Per germline, CDR1 MNHEY and CDR2 SVGEGT. CDR3 length: 16 residues. The trim removed 5 bases at V and 2 bases at J, leaving 12 bases unmatched. CDR3 residues: CASSNKQGWFPYEQYF. CDR3 nucleotides: TGTGCCAGCAGTAACAAACAGGGGTGGTTTCCCTACGAGCAGTACTTC.